The sequence of this T cell receptor (beta chain) was determined in a study of T cell responses to AZD1222 COVID-19 vaccine. Broader study findings: Females outnumbered males among donors, who were mostly white British; clonal diversity was possibly underestimated.

Remarks on this clone: Its antigen is not identified.

This CDR3 is 13 amino acids long. In germline, CDR1 is MNHEY, CDR2 SMNVEV (reference sequence). V gave up 5 bases and J gave up 4 bases; unmatched junction bases: 4. Repertoires were generated with immunoSEQ multiplex PCR, while TCRdb's copy carries only in-frame clones and drops some. The sample consists of about 100,000 clones, under 95% of them appearing once. The chain recombines TRBV27 with TRBJ2-5; 7 positions agree with TRBD1. The clonotype was recovered from an adult who received the AZD1222 COVID-19 vaccine. Sequences were derived from peripheral blood, sampled 28 days after the second AZD1222 dose. This CDR3 is CASSRTGRETQYF. The DNA for the CDR3 is TGTGCCAGCAGTCGGACAGGTCGAGAGACCCAGTACTTC.